Presented here are 22 T cell receptor beta chains from one specimen sequenced in a study of blood T cell repertoires in COVID-19. Here immunoSEQ multiplex PCR was the method, and the copy in TCRdb shows in-frame clones only, minus some. The sample contains 70,000 or so clones, roughly 86% of which appear only once. The sample consisted of peripheral blood. The receptors originated from a woman aged 60-75 years with acute or convalescent COVID-19.

This chain connects TRBV6-6 to TRBJ2-5, with 9 bases that match TRBD2. This CDR3 has 14 amino acids. The germline gives CDR1 MNHNY, CDR2 SVGAGI (reference sequence). The J segment lost 5 bases and the V segment lost 2 bases, leaving 3 bases of the junction unmatched. The CDR3 region is CASSYAGGHETQYF. CDR3 nucleotide sequence: TGTGCCAGCAGTTACGCGGGGGGGCACGAGACCCAGTACTTC.

A single count supports this clone. The rearrangement joins TRBV5-1 to TRBJ2-5, with D perhaps TRBD2 (5 bases). Germline V gene sequence: CDR1 SGHRS, CDR2 YFSETQ. The CDR3 loop spans 13 amino acids. V lost 5 bases to trimming and J lost 4 bases, with 12 bases between them. The CDR3 nucleotides are TGCGCCAGCAGTGAGGGAGTCGGAGAGACCCAGTACTTC. Translating it yields CASSEGVGETQYF.

The V call is TRBV5-8, the J call TRBJ2-7; 7 positions match TRBD1. CDR1 SGHTS and CDR2 YDEGEE come from the germline V gene. Trimming cost V 4 bases and J 7 bases; bases outside gene matches: 11. The CDR3 spans 14 residues. CDR3: CASSMLDRTSEQYF. The CDR3 nucleotides are TGTGCCAGCAGCATGTTGGACAGGACCTCGGAGCAGTACTTC.

The V call is TRBV28, the J call TRBJ2-1, with 9 bases aligning to TRBD2. Trimming cost V 5 bases and J 3 bases; bases outside gene matches: 8. Looked up from germline, CDR1 is MDHEN and CDR2 is SYDVKM. There are 16 residues in the CDR3. In DNA form, the CDR3 reads TGTGCCAGCAGTCCTAATAGCGGGGGACACTACAATGAGCAGTTCTTC. As protein: CASSPNSGGHYNEQFF.

This chain uses TRBV9 with TRBJ2-7; 7 bases fit TRBD1. This CDR3 spans 14 amino acids. The trim removed 4 bases at V and 2 bases at J, leaving 6 bases unmatched. The germline CDR1 and CDR2 sequences are SGDLS and YYNGEE. The CDR3 sequence: CASSPRQGTYEQYF. The CDR3 DNA follows: TGTGCCAGCAGCCCTAGACAGGGTACCTACGAGCAGTACTTC.

The chain is built from TRBV9 and TRBJ2-1, with 8 positions matching TRBD2. Germline CDR1 SGDLS, CDR2 YYNGEE. The CDR3 extends over 18 amino acids. J lost 0 bases, V lost 0 bases, and 8 bases had no gene match. CDR3 sequence: CASSVDLARGGSYNEQFF. In nucleotides, the CDR3 is TGTGCCAGCAGCGTAGACCTAGCACGGGGGGGCTCCTACAATGAGCAGTTCTTC.

The V call is TRBV14, the J call TRBJ2-7; possibly TRBD2 for D (6 bases). The V and J ends lost 1 base and 6 bases respectively, with 13 bases between them. This CDR3 has 14 residues. Germline values: CDR1 SGHDN, CDR2 FVKESK. The CDR3 DNA reads as TGTGCCAGCAGCCAAGGGGCGGGGTCCCGCGAGCAGTACTTC. As protein: CASSQGAGSREQYF. The full variable domain, rest sourced from reference TRBV14 and TRBJ2-7, is EAGVTQFPSHSVIEKGQTVTLRCDPISGHDNLYWYRRVMGKEIKFLLHFVKESKQDESGMPNNRFLAERTGGTYSTLKVQPAELEDSGVYFCASSQGAGSREQYFGPGTRLTVT.

This chain joins TRBV28 and TRBJ1-1, with D tentatively TRBD1 (6 bases). This CDR3 is 15 amino acids long. In germline, CDR1 is MDHEN, CDR2 SYDVKM. Trimming pared 2 bases from V and 3 bases from J, leaving 13 bases between. The CDR3, as DNA: TGTGCCAGCAGTTTAGTAGGGGGGGTGGACACTGAAGCTTTCTTT. Its translation is CASSLVGGVDTEAFF.

V usage is TRBV13 and J usage is TRBJ1-4; 8 bases fit TRBD1. The CDR3 is 17 amino acids. Germline values: CDR1 PRHDT, CDR2 FYEKMQ (reference sequence). With 4 bases clipped from V and 6 bases from J, the junction kept 13 bases outside the gene matches. The CDR3 DNA reads TGTGCCAGCAGCTCCGCACGTGGACAGGGCCTGGATGAAAAACTGTTTTTT. It is translated as CASSSARGQGLDEKLFF.

V gene TRBV4-1 combines with J gene TRBJ2-3; 13 bases agree with TRBD2. Trimming took 5 bases from V and 6 from J; bases not matched to a gene: 5. The CDR3 is made up of 15 amino acids. Germline values: CDR1 MGHRA, CDR2 YSYEKL. In DNA, the CDR3 is TGCGCCAGCAGCAACCAACTAGCGGGGGGGGATACGCAGTATTTT. Translation gives CASSNQLAGGDTQYF.

The rearrangement joins TRBV19 to TRBJ2-2, with no clear D. The germline V gene encodes CDR1 LNHDA and CDR2 SQIVND (reference sequence). The CDR3 totals 14 residues. V lost 2 bases and J 1 base, leaving 5 bases between the germline ends. The DNA for the CDR3 is TGTGCCAGTAGTATACACGGGAACACCGGGGAGCTGTTTTTT. Protein sequence: CASSIHGNTGELFF.

The chain uses TRBV6-2 or TRBV6-3 and TRBJ1-4; D is perhaps TRBD1 (5 bases). Germline CDR1 reads MNHEY; CDR2 reads SVGEGT. The CDR3 length is 14 residues. V dropped 5 bases and J dropped 8 bases, with 15 bases sitting between them. CDR3 residues: CASSLGQGIEKLFF. CDR3 DNA: TGTGCCAGCAGTCTCGGGCAGGGAATAGAAAAACTGTTTTTT.

V gene TRBV5-4 combines with J gene TRBJ1-4; 8 bases fit TRBD1. Looked up from germline, CDR1 is SGHNT and CDR2 is YYREEE (reference sequence). The CDR3 has 16 amino acids. Germline trimming cut 5 bases from V and 4 bases from J; bases unmatched to any gene: 10. The CDR3 sequence: CASSPARGRVNEKLFF. In nucleotides, the CDR3 is TGTGCCAGCAGTCCAGCCAGGGGGCGAGTTAATGAAAAACTGTTTTTT.

The V call is TRBV4-2, the J call TRBJ1-2, with D possibly being TRBD1 (6 bases). Germline CDR1 reads LGHNA; CDR2 reads YNFKEQ. The V gene lost 0 bases and the J gene lost 8 bases, with 16 bases spanning the gap. The CDR3 is 15 amino acids. The CDR3 region is CASSQDRQAYVGYTF. For the CDR3, the DNA is TGTGCCAGCAGCCAAGATCGACAGGCCTATGTGGGCTACACCTTC.

The chain has TRBV4-1 and TRBJ1-6; maybe TRBD1 (5 bases). The CDR3 contains 13 residues. The germline gives CDR1 MGHRA, CDR2 YSYEKL. Trimming shortened V by 0 bases and J by 10 bases, and 7 bases separated the two germline ends. Written as DNA, the CDR3 is TGCGCCAGCAGCCAAGATAGGGGATCACCCCTCCACTTT. Protein: CASSQDRGSPLHF.

The chain couples TRBV10-3 to TRBJ1-6; tentatively, D is TRBD1 (6 bases). V lost 10 bases and J 7 bases, leaving 23 bases between the germline ends. From germline, CDR1 is ENHRY and CDR2 SYGVKD. This CDR3 spans 16 amino acids. CDR3 in amino acids: CATRGVGGEVNSPLHF. CDR3 sequence (DNA): TGTGCCACACGGGGAGTTGGGGGCGAAGTAAATTCACCCCTCCACTTT.

The DNA for the CDR3 is TGCGCCAGCAGGGCACAGGGGTCGAACACTGAAGCTTTCTTT. Translating it yields CASRAQGSNTEAFF. The chain couples TRBV5-1 to TRBJ1-1; 7 bases line up with TRBD1. CDR1 and CDR2 from the germline V gene are SGHRS and YFSETQ. The CDR3 sequence is 14 residues long. V lost 5 bases and J lost 1; bases outside the gene matches: 5.

The V gene is TRBV11-1, the J gene TRBJ1-1; D is unresolved. V was pared by 2 bases and J by 5 bases, with 9 bases between. The CDR3 totals 13 residues. From germline, CDR1 is SGHAT and CDR2 FQDESV (reference sequence). The CDR3 DNA follows: TGTGCCAGCAGCTTACAGCAGCGGACTGAAGCTTTCTTT. Its protein is CASSLQQRTEAFF.

This chain uses TRBV19 with TRBJ1-1, with 7 bases identical to TRBD1. Germline lookup yields CDR1 LNHDA and CDR2 SQIVND (reference sequence). This CDR3 spans 13 amino acids. The V gene end was trimmed by 2 bases and the J gene end by 6 bases; junction bases not matched to a gene: 3. CDR3 bases: TGTGCCAGTAGTATACCCCAGGGGGCTGAAGCTTTCTTT. Protein sequence: CASSIPQGAEAFF.

This clone was observed a handful of times. The chain links TRBV2 to TRBJ2-7; the match to TRBD1 covers 7 bases. J gave up 4 bases and V 8 bases, and 11 bases lay outside the gene matches. From germline, CDR1 is SNHLY and CDR2 FYNNEI. The CDR3 is 14 amino acids. The CDR3 bases are TGTGCCAGCGGTCGACAGGGAGCGTTGTACGAGCAGTACTTC. This gives the protein CASGRQGALYEQYF.

This rearrangement joins TRBV5-4 to TRBJ2-7; 8 bases are a match to TRBD1. V shed 4 bases, J shed 2 bases, and the junction held 8 bases outside the gene matches. This CDR3 comprises 15 residues. The germline V gene encodes CDR1 SGHNT and CDR2 YYREEE (reference sequence). The CDR3 sequence: CASSQIGQGTYEQYF. CDR3 bases: TGTGCCAGCAGCCAGATAGGACAGGGAACCTACGAGCAGTACTTC.

The genes are TRBV6-1 and TRBJ1-2; no reliable D call. Trimming pared 1 base from V and 6 bases from J, leaving 9 bases between. The CDR3 spans 13 residues. Germline CDR1 is MNHNS and CDR2 is SASEGT. The CDR3 sequence is CASSEVSGDGYTF. The CDR3 nucleotides are TGTGCCAGCAGTGAAGTATCCGGGGATGGCTACACCTTC.